A selection of T cell receptor beta chains follows, all from one sample in a study of response to subunit inactivated influenza vaccine. TCRdb ran MiXCR on the RT-PCR reads and lists one entry per CDR3 protein. The sample shows about 520,000 distinct CDR3 sequences, 11% of them seen only once. The material was PBMCs from blood, obtained roughly 48 days after vaccination. Source of these receptors: a man between 50 and 59 years old who received an inactivated influenza vaccine. Each CDR3 is given with its conserved first and last residue. The order of the fields is CDR3 length, J gene, D gene, clone size, V gene, CDR3 DNA, CDR3 protein. The D gene is left open where the match is weak. For some rows the clone size is stated as once, few or many, or as a class when expanded; others skip it.

15 TRBJ2-1 TRBD1 few TRBV6-5 TGTGCCAGCAGTTTCACCGGGACAGGGCTCAATGAGCAGTTCTTC CASSFTGTGLNEQFF
13 TRBJ1-2 - - TRBV29-1 TGCAGCGTGGATCCCACCTCTAACTATGGCTACACCTTC CSVDPTSNYGYTF
15 TRBJ2-3 TRBD1 many TRBV6-5 TGTGCCAGCAGTTGGGGACAGGGGGAGGCAGATACGCAGTATTTT CASSWGQGEADTQYF
15 TRBJ1-4 - - TRBV6-5 TGTGCCAGCAGTTACTCGAAACCCGACCGGACGGAACTGTTTTTT CASSYSKPDRTELFF
16 TRBJ2-3 - many TRBV5-6 TGTGCCAGCAGCTTGGACAGCCTTCCAGCAACAGATACGCAGTATTTT CASSLDSLPATDTQYF
13 TRBJ2-5 - few TRBV12-3/TRBV12-4 TGTGCCAGCAGTTCGCTTCTTGAGGAGACCCAGTACTTC CASSSLLEETQYF
16 TRBJ2-1 - many TRBV4-3 TGCGCCAGCAGCCAAGATGCAGGCGGGGCCTACAATGAGCAGTTCTTC CASSQDAGGAYNEQFF
14 TRBJ2-1 - many TRBV7-2 TGTGCCAGCAGCTTTTATTGGGGGCTGGATGAGCAGTTCTTC CASSFYWGLDEQFF
16 TRBJ2-7 TRBD2 few TRBV19 TGTGCCAGTAGTCTAGGGACTAGCGGAACGCCGTACGAGCAGTACTTC CASSLGTSGTPYEQYF
15 TRBJ1-1 - many TRBV7-2 TGTGCCAGCAGCTACCTCACAGGGCTCGGCACTGAAGCTTTCTTT CASSYLTGLGTEAFF
15 TRBJ2-7 - many TRBV20-1 TGCAGTGCCCCCTCGTCTAGTCGGAGCCCAAAGGAGCAGTACTTC CSAPSSSRSPKEQYF
14 TRBJ2-4 - - TRBV7-9 TGTGCCAGCAGCGAAAGGGGGTTGATGAACATTCAGTACTTC CASSERGLMNIQYF
12 TRBJ1-1 - few TRBV29-1 TGCAGCGTGGCCCCCGGGGGCACTGAAGCTTTCTTT CSVAPGGTEAFF
13 TRBJ2-5 - few TRBV5-6 TGTGCCAGCAGCTTGGTCCCATTAGAGACCCAGTACTTC CASSLVPLETQYF
14 TRBJ2-2 - - TRBV9 TGTGCCAGCAGCGTAGAGCTCGGGACCGGGGAGCTGTTTTTT CASSVELGTGELFF
15 TRBJ2-7 TRBD2 - TRBV4-3 TGCGCCAGCAGCCAAGTAAGCGGGGCCACCTACGAGCAGTACTTC CASSQVSGATYEQYF
14 TRBJ1-1 - few TRBV29-1 TGCAGCGCTTCCCGGACAGTGATGAACACTGAAGCTTTCTTT CSASRTVMNTEAFF
13 TRBJ2-1 - many TRBV27 TGTGCCAGCAGTTTGAACGTCTACAATGAGCAGTTCTTC CASSLNVYNEQFF
15 TRBJ2-3 TRBD2 - TRBV27 TGTGCCAGCAGTTTCCTAGCGGAGAGCACAGATACGCAGTATTTT CASSFLAESTDTQYF
16 TRBJ2-2 TRBD1 - TRBV5-6 TGTGCCAGCAGCGGGGCAGGGACAGGGCGAACCGGGGAGCTGTTTTTT CASSGAGTGRTGELFF
16 TRBJ2-5 TRBD1 - TRBV14 TGTGCCAGCAGCCAGAGTAAGACAGGGTCCGGGATGACCCAGTACTTC CASSQSKTGSGMTQYF
12 TRBJ1-2 - many TRBV20-1 TGCAGTGCTAGAGATCGGGCAGCTTCTTACACCTTC CSARDRAASYTF
15 TRBJ2-1 - many TRBV6-1 TGTGCCAGCAGTCCCGGGATGGGACCTTACAATGAGCAGTTCTTC CASSPGMGPYNEQFF
18 TRBJ2-2 - many TRBV20-1 TGCAGTGCTAGAGGGAAGGAGGGGGCTCCTCCTTTCACCGGGGAGCTGTTTTTT CSARGKEGAPPFTGELFF
15 TRBJ2-2 TRBD2 - TRBV12-3/TRBV12-4 TGTGCCAGCAGCCCGCGGGGGGCGGGGACCGGGGAGCTGTTTTTT CASSPRGAGTGELFF
12 TRBJ2-5 - - TRBV29-1 TGCAGCGTTGGCGGCGCCCAAGAGACCCAGTACTTC CSVGGAQETQYF
14 TRBJ1-1 - few TRBV7-9 TGTGCCAGCAGCTTGGATGGGGGGAACACTGAAGCTTTCTTT CASSLDGGNTEAFF
14 TRBJ2-5 TRBD2 few TRBV12-3/TRBV12-4 TGTGCCAGCAGCGAACAACTAGCGGGGGAGACCCAGTACTTC CASSEQLAGETQYF